The clone carrying this T cell receptor (beta chain) was seen a handful of times. Libraries were prepared by immunoSEQ multiplex PCR; TCRdb keeps only in-frame clonotypes and omits some of them. Altogether tens of thousands of clones are present, over 70% being singletons, with the ten largest covering about 25%. This sample stems from a study of blood T cell repertoires in COVID-19. Turning to the study itself: From the United States, Italy and Spain came samples of acute and convalescent COVID-19. Nucleic acid was either cDNA or gDNA, and it came from T cells, B-cell-depleted T cells, or PBMCs.

Germline V gives CDR1 MGHRA, CDR2 YSYEKL. Between the trimmed V and J ends, which lost 4 bases and 2 bases, there was a span of 12 bases. The CDR3 loop spans 15 amino acids. The TCR sequence derives from a man aged 45-60 years with active or convalescent COVID-19. This chain uses TRBV4-1 with TRBJ1-3; D is unclear. Sample: peripheral blood. The CDR3 DNA reads as TGCGCCAGCAGCCCCTATTTTGAAACTGGAAACACCATATATTTT. Translation: CASSPYFETGNTIYF.